This T cell receptor (beta chain) comes out of a study of PD-L1 blockade in urothelial cancer. In the study overall: Chemotherapy regimens numbering 0 to 3 had been given to patients. Peripheral blood specimens exhibited a median yield of around 130,000 T cells.

Produced via immunoSEQ multiplex PCR; TCRdb's table is partial and in-frame only. The sample holds tens of thousands of clones; roughly 85% are singletons and the top ten take roughly 15%. V was pared by 3 bases and J by 1 base, with 12 bases of the junction left unmatched. Germline V gene sequence: CDR1 KGHSH, CDR2 LQKENI. CDR3 length equals 18 residues. Time point described: pretreatment peripheral blood. Metastatic or locally advanced urothelial carcinoma was present in the patients. Findings and limits, study-wide: Better survival was forecast by a pretreatment blood TCR clonality below the median.

A word on this clone: Its cognate antigen is unknown.

Material: PBMCs, obtained around atezolizumab (anti-PD-L1) treatment. The gene calls are TRBV18 and TRBJ2-3, with 8 bases that match TRBD1. This clonotype was obtained from a woman aged 55-70 years with urothelial cancer. The CDR3 protein is CASSPPGTGPGGTDTQYF. The CDR3 coding sequence is TGTGCCAGCTCACCGCCCGGGACAGGCCCCGGGGGCACAGATACGCAGTATTTT. Variable domain in full (rest from reference TRBV18 and TRBJ2-3): NAGVMQNPRHLVRRRGQEARLRCSPMKGHSHVYWYRQLPEEGLKFMVYLQKENIIDESGMPKERFSAEFPKEGPSILRIQQVVRGDSAAYFCASSPPGTGPGGTDTQYFGPGTRLTVL.